The rows below give T cell receptor beta chains drawn from one sample of a study of blood T cell repertoires in COVID-19. Repertoires were generated with immunoSEQ multiplex PCR, while TCRdb's copy carries only in-frame clones and drops some. The sample shows around 97,000 clones, 80% to 90% of them seen only once. The source material was peripheral blood. The receptors stem from a human donor in a cohort sampled during active COVID-19. The CDR3 runs from the conserved cysteine through the conserved F or W. A D gene is named only where the DNA matches it firmly. Not all rows give a size; the values are once, few, many and, for expanded clones, a class.

D gene	J gene	V gene	clone size	CDR3 protein	CDR3 DNA
NA	TRBJ2-6	TRBV19	NA	CASSIARSGANVLTF	TGTGCCAGTAGTATAGCGCGCTCTGGGGCCAACGTCCTGACTTTC
TRBD1	TRBJ2-7	TRBV2	NA	CASSGGTGLVEQYF	TGTGCCAGCAGTGGCGGGACAGGGCTGGTCGAGCAGTACTTC
TRBD2	TRBJ2-3	TRBV7-2	NA	CASSPRLAGGKNTQYF	TGTGCCAGCAGCCCACGACTAGCGGGAGGGAAGAATACGCAGTATTTT
NA	TRBJ2-2	TRBV4-2	NA	CASSPDLPTGWRNTGELFF	TGTGCCAGCAGCCCCGACCTCCCCACGGGGTGGCGGAACACCGGGGAGCTGTTTTTT
TRBD2	TRBJ2-1	TRBV5-6	NA	CASSLSSGGSYNEQFF	TGTGCCAGCAGCTTGTCCTCGGGGGGGTCCTACAATGAGCAGTTCTTC
NA	TRBJ2-7	TRBV5-8	NA	CASRPRDNFYEQYF	TGTGCCAGCAGACCCCGGGATAACTTCTACGAGCAGTACTTC
TRBD2	TRBJ2-3	TRBV6-2/TRBV6-3	NA	CASSYPPGLAGGPGADTQYF	TGTGCCAGCAGTTACCCACCGGGACTAGCGGGAGGGCCGGGGGCAGATACGCAGTATTTT
TRBD1	TRBJ1-5	TRBV2	NA	CASSDPRGNQPQHF	TGTGCCAGCAGTGACCCCAGGGGGAATCAGCCCCAGCATTTT
TRBD2	TRBJ2-1	TRBV10-3	NA	CAIAGGNEQFF	TGTGCCATCGCCGGGGGGAATGAGCAGTTCTTC
NA	TRBJ2-7	TRBV20-1	NA	CSARRAYEQYF	TGCAGTGCAAGGAGGGCATACGAGCAGTACTTC
TRBD1	TRBJ1-2	TRBV5-6	NA	CASSSFPTGTNGYTF	TGTGCCAGCAGCTCCTTCCCGACAGGGACGAATGGCTACACCTTC
NA	TRBJ1-5	TRBV5-1	NA	CASSFRTDLYSNQPQHF	TGCGCCAGCAGCTTTAGAACAGATCTTTATAGCAATCAGCCCCAGCATTTT
NA	TRBJ1-6	TRBV3-1/TRBV3-2	NA	CASSQDWAVTNNLHF	TGTGCCAGCAGCCAAGATTGGGCCGTAACCAACAACCTCCACTTT
TRBD1	TRBJ2-2	TRBV5-1	NA	CASSPGQGGTGELFF	TGCGCCAGCAGCCCGGGACAGGGAGGCACCGGGGAGCTGTTTTTT
TRBD2	TRBJ2-7	TRBV4-1	NA	CASSQGGGGAVQYF	TGCGCCAGCAGCCAAGGGGGCGGGGGGGCCGTGCAGTACTTC
NA	TRBJ2-7	TRBV7-4	NA	CASSLGLLLGGCWEQYF	TGTGCCAGCAGTTTAGGGTTATTACTAGGTGGCTGTTGGGAGCAGTACTTC
NA	TRBJ2-1	TRBV3-1/TRBV3-2	NA	CASSQVLGLQSYNEQFF	TGTGCCAGCAGCCAAGTACTGGGCCTACAATCCTACAATGAGCAGTTCTTC
NA	TRBJ1-2	TRBV28	NA	CASSSSELSYGYTF	TGTGCCAGCAGTTCCTCCGAGTTATCCTATGGCTACACCTTC
NA	TRBJ2-7	TRBV7-3	once	CASSPRNGYEQYF	TGTGCCAGCAGCCCACGAAACGGGTACGAGCAGTACTTC
NA	TRBJ1-3	TRBV19	NA	CASSPFISGNTIYF	TGTGCCAGTAGCCCATTCATCTCTGGAAACACCATATATTTT
TRBD1	TRBJ1-2	TRBV28	NA	CASSLDSPGQLYGYTF	TGTGCCAGCAGTTTAGACTCTCCGGGACAGCTCTATGGCTACACCTTC
TRBD2	TRBJ2-3	TRBV3-1/TRBV3-2	NA	CASSQGQGGLASDTQYF	TGTGCCAGCAGCCAAGGACAAGGAGGACTAGCCTCAGATACGCAGTATTTT
NA	TRBJ2-3	TRBV6-6	NA	CASSWGGTDTQYF	TGTGCCAGCAGTTGGGGGGGCACAGATACGCAGTATTTT
TRBD1	TRBJ1-2	TRBV28	NA	CASTQQGGTGYTF	TGTGCCAGCACCCAGCAGGGGGGCACAGGCTACACCTTC
NA	TRBJ1-2	TRBV4-1	NA	CASSQDGTQGPYGYTF	TGCGCCAGCAGCCAAGATGGCACGCAGGGGCCCTATGGCTACACCTTC
TRBD1	TRBJ2-7	TRBV15	NA	CATSRTTGAGEQYF	TGTGCCACCAGCAGAACGACAGGGGCGGGAGAGCAGTACTTC
NA	TRBJ1-6	TRBV5-6	NA	CASSRGSNSPLHF	TGTGCCAGCAGCCGCGGCAGTAATTCACCCCTCCACTTT
NA	TRBJ2-1	TRBV5-1	NA	CASSLDTGPYNEQFF	TGCGCCAGCAGCTTAGACACAGGACCCTACAATGAGCAGTTCTTC
TRBD1	TRBJ1-1	TRBV28	NA	CASSPLLGRQGNTEAFF	TGTGCCAGCAGTCCACTATTGGGAAGACAGGGGAACACTGAAGCTTTCTTT
TRBD1	TRBJ1-5	TRBV9	NA	CASSHRQGQGTPQHF	TGTGCCAGCAGCCATCGTCAGGGACAGGGGACGCCCCAGCATTTT
TRBD1	TRBJ1-4	TRBV7-6	NA	CASSLSVVGQGNEKLFF	TGTGCCAGCAGCTTAAGTGTCGTGGGACAGGGAAATGAAAAACTGTTTTTT
TRBD2	TRBJ2-1	TRBV4-1	NA	CASSQWQRGYNEQFF	TGCGCCAGCAGCCAATGGCAGCGGGGGTACAATGAGCAGTTCTTC
TRBD2	TRBJ2-7	TRBV19	NA	CASSIGGTSGSYEQYF	TGTGCCAGTAGTATAGGGGGGACTAGCGGTTCCTACGAGCAGTACTTC
NA	TRBJ2-1	TRBV7-3	once	CASSVTGEVYNEQFF	TGTGCCAGCAGCGTAACGGGCGAAGTCTACAATGAGCAGTTCTTC
NA	TRBJ1-5	TRBV6-5	NA	CASSYGQGRQPQHF	TGTGCCAGCAGTTACGGGCAGGGGCGTCAGCCCCAGCATTTT
NA	TRBJ2-7	TRBV7-2	NA	CASSLVTALEQYF	TGTGCCAGCAGCTTAGTTACAGCCCTCGAGCAGTACTTC
TRBD1	TRBJ2-1	TRBV24-1	NA	CATSDSGTGGNEQFF	TGTGCCACCAGTGATTCCGGGACAGGGGGAAATGAGCAGTTCTTC
NA	TRBJ1-1	TRBV24-1	few	CATSYLTEAFF	TGTGCCACCAGCTATCTCACTGAAGCTTTCTTT
TRBD1	TRBJ2-7	TRBV4-1	NA	CASSQIHTGGYEQYF	TGCGCCAGCAGCCAAATCCACACAGGGGGCTACGAGCAGTACTTC
TRBD1	TRBJ1-4	TRBV7-9	NA	CASSFPTGVNEKLFF	TGTGCCAGCAGCTTCCCGACAGGGGTTAATGAAAAACTGTTTTTT
NA	TRBJ1-5	TRBV18	once	CASSPLPREKDQPQHF	TGTGCCAGCTCACCGTTGCCGAGGGAGAAGGATCAGCCCCAGCATTTT
TRBD2	TRBJ2-5	TRBV7-3	NA	CASSLTSGGAETQYF	TGTGCCAGCAGCTTAACGTCGGGGGGTGCGGAGACCCAGTACTTC
TRBD2	TRBJ2-3	TRBV4-1	few	CASSQENTLTSADTQYF	TGCGCCAGCAGCCAAGAAAATACCTTGACTAGCGCAGATACGCAGTATTTT
TRBD1	TRBJ2-5	TRBV30	NA	CAWKPGQGAQETQYF	TGTGCCTGGAAACCGGGACAGGGGGCCCAAGAGACCCAGTACTTC
TRBD1	TRBJ1-5	TRBV9	NA	CASSAGQGGDQPQHF	TGTGCCAGCAGCGCGGGACAGGGGGGGGATCAGCCCCAGCATTTT
NA	TRBJ2-3	TRBV9	NA	CASSLLADFTDTQYF	TGTGCCAGCAGCTTATTAGCGGACTTCACAGATACGCAGTATTTT
TRBD1	TRBJ2-1	TRBV5-1	NA	CASSLSHEDRGGVVYNEQFF	TGCGCCAGCAGCCTAAGCCACGAGGACAGGGGAGGGGTGGTCTACAATGAGCAGTTCTTC
NA	TRBJ1-4	TRBV6-5	NA	CASSHRVEKLFF	TGTGCCAGCAGCCACAGGGTTGAAAAACTGTTTTTT
NA	TRBJ2-7	TRBV2	NA	CASSEWMTGGDYEQYF	TGTGCCAGCAGTGAATGGATGACAGGAGGAGACTACGAGCAGTACTTC
NA	TRBJ1-4	TRBV11-2	NA	CASSHPPGQPVGNEKLFF	TGTGCCAGCAGCCATCCGCCGGGACAACCGGTGGGGAATGAAAAACTGTTTTTT
NA	TRBJ2-2	TRBV6-6	NA	CASRGRANTGELFF	TGTGCCAGCAGGGGCAGGGCAAACACCGGGGAGCTGTTTTTT
NA	TRBJ2-1	TRBV30	NA	CAWSPLGRNEQFF	TGTGCCTGGAGTCCCCTAGGAAGGAATGAGCAGTTCTTC
TRBD2	TRBJ2-5	TRBV4-1	NA	CASSQDLLPGGETQYF	TGCGCCAGCAGCCAAGACCTCCTCCCGGGGGGGGAGACCCAGTACTTC
NA	TRBJ1-4	TRBV9	NA	CASSAGGNLNEKLFF	TGTGCCAGCAGCGCGGGGGGAAACTTGAACGAAAAACTGTTTTTT
TRBD1	TRBJ1-4	TRBV7-8	NA	CASSFLTGLNEKLFF	TGTGCCAGCAGCTTTCTGACAGGGCTCAATGAAAAACTGTTTTTT